This T cell receptor beta chain was sequenced during a study of T cells in Graves' hyperthyroidism and ophthalmopathy. This clonotype has just a few counts. After removal of 0 bases from V and 4 bases from J, the junction contained 8 bases not matched to a gene. Germline loops: CDR1 MGHRA, CDR2 YSYEKL. The CDR3 loop spans 17 amino acids. RNA transcripts gave rise to amplified TCR beta CDR3 regions. The HTBI primer set was used in a first-round RT-PCR of the TCR CDR3. TCRdb reprocessed the multiplex PCR reads with MiXCR, giving one entry per CDR3 protein. The sample holds under 350,000 distinct CDR3 sequences, roughly 21% seen once.

The sequencing sample was made of blood. The source is a woman aged 45-60 years with Graves' hyperthyroidism. The genes are TRBV4-1 and TRBJ2-1, with 8 bases that match TRBD1. This CDR3 reads CASSQEGTGTFYNEQFF. The CDR3 DNA reads as TGCGCCAGCAGCCAAGAAGGGACAGGAACATTTTACAATGAGCAGTTCTTC.